These 6 T cell receptor beta chains share one sample of origin, sequenced in a study of Ad26.COV2.S vaccination and SARS-CoV-2 variants. Documented treatment: 15 to 20 received Ad26.COV2.S at low or high dose, single or two shots; about 5 received placebo; per-sample allocation not given. On day 63 after the first injection, vaccine and placebo recipients gave samples. Profiled with immunoSEQ multiplex PCR; TCRdb holds only in-frame clones, not every one. The table has 200,000 to 250,000 clones, over 75% seen once. The starting material was peripheral blood, obtained in a trial of Ad26.COV2.S vaccine versus placebo. The source of these receptors is a person between 18 and 60 years old who received the Ad26.COV2.S COVID-19 vaccine or a placebo.

This clone was found a few times. The chain joins TRBV7-9 to TRBJ2-1, with D uncertain. V shed 8 bases and J shed 7 bases, with 12 bases lying between them. The length of the CDR3 is 12 residues. CDR1 is SEHNR and CDR2 is FQNEAQ in the germline V gene (reference sequence). This CDR3 is CASAPHVNEQFF. DNA of the CDR3: TGTGCCAGCGCCCCTCACGTAAATGAGCAGTTCTTC. Full variable domain (missing parts from reference TRBV7-9 and TRBJ2-1): DTGVSQNPRHKITKRGQNVTFRCDPISEHNRLYWYRQTLGQGPEFLTYFQNEAQLEKSRLLSDRFSAERPKGSFSTLEIQRTEQGDSAMYLCASAPHVNEQFFGPGTRLTVL.

The V gene is TRBV7-9, the J gene TRBJ2-3, with D tentatively TRBD2 (6 bases). Germline loops: CDR1 SEHNR, CDR2 FQNEAQ (reference sequence). V was pared by 5 bases and J by 4 bases, with 19 bases between. This CDR3 has 16 amino acids. The DNA for the CDR3 is TGTGCCAGCAGCCCCGAGGGGAGCCAGCGGGCAGATACGCAGTATTTT. The encoded protein is CASSPEGSQRADTQYF.

The V and J genes are TRBV5-4 and TRBJ1-5; D is possibly TRBD1 (5 bases). The V gene's germline CDR1 is SGHNT and CDR2 YYREEE (reference sequence). The CDR3 is 15 residues long. Trimming pared 3 bases from V and 3 bases from J, leaving 13 bases between. CDR3 loop: CASSSGGGTNQPQHF. The CDR3 DNA reads as TGTGCCAGCAGCTCTGGTGGGGGAACCAATCAGCCCCAGCATTTT.

In nucleotides, the CDR3 is TGTGCCAGCAGCTTAGTAGCGGGGGGGGACAATGAGCAGTTCTTC. This translates into CASSLVAGGDNEQFF. V gene TRBV7-2 combines with J gene TRBJ2-1; 11 bases map to TRBD2. After removal of 1 base from V and 5 bases from J, the junction contained 1 base not matched to a gene. Looked up from germline, CDR1 is SGHTA and CDR2 is FQGNSA. This CDR3 has 15 residues.

The rearrangement uses TRBV19 and TRBJ1-1; 7 bases map to TRBD1. Germline V CDR1 and CDR2: LNHDA, SQIVND (reference sequence). The CDR3 sequence is 14 residues long. Trimming cost V 4 bases and J 1 base; bases outside gene matches: 3. The CDR3, as DNA: TGTGCCAGTAGTACAAGGACAGGGAACACTGAAGCTTTCTTT. This translates into CASSTRTGNTEAFF.

DNA for the CDR3: TGCGCCAGCAGTCAGCAGGGCTCCTACAATGAGCAGTTCTTC. Amino acid sequence: CASSQQGSYNEQFF. This sequence joins TRBV10-2 and TRBJ2-1, with D possibly TRBD1 on 5 matching bases. Trimming pared 5 bases from V and 0 bases from J, leaving 8 bases between. The germline V gene encodes CDR1 WSHSY and CDR2 SAAADI. CDR3 length: 14 residues.